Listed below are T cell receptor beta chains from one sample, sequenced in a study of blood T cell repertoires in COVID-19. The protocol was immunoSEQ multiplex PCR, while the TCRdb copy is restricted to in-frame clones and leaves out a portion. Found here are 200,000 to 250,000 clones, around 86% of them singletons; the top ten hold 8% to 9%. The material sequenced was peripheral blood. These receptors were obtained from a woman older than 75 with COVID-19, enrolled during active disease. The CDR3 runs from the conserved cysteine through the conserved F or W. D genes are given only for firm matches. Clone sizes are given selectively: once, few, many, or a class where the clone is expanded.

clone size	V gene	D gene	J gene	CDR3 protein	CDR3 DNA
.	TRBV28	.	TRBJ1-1	CASSLPSKRGTEAFF	TGTGCCAGCAGTTTGCCTTCTAAGCGAGGTACTGAAGCTTTCTTT
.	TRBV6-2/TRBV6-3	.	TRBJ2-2	CASSYSGRGAAWRELFF	TGTGCCAGCAGTTACTCGGGGAGGGGGGCAGCCTGGCGGGAGCTGTTTTTT
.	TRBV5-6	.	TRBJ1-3	CASSFLGNTIYF	TGTGCCAGCAGCTTCTTGGGAAACACCATATATTTT
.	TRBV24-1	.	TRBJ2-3	CATSDPRGKTDTQYF	TGTGCCACCAGTGATCCAAGGGGGAAGACAGATACGCAGTATTTT
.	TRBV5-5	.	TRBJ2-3	CASSFDTHSTDTQYF	TGTGCCAGCAGCTTCGATACACATAGCACAGATACGCAGTATTTT
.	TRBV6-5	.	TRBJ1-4	CASRKRGTTEKLFF	TGTGCCAGCAGGAAGCGGGGGACAACTGAAAAACTGTTTTTT
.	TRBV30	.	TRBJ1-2	CAWSADSNYGYTF	TGTGCCTGGAGTGCCGACAGTAACTATGGCTACACCTTC
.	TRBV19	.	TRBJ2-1	CASSAGLRRATDEQFF	TGTGCCAGTAGTGCTGGACTCCGGAGGGCGACGGATGAGCAGTTCTTC
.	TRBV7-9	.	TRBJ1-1	CASSLDSEAFF	TGTGCCAGCAGCTTAGACTCTGAAGCTTTCTTT
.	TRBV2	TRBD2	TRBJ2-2	CASSVGGRASGELFF	TGTGCCAGCAGTGTTGGCGGGAGGGCCTCCGGGGAGCTGTTTTTT
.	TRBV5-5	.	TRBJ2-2	CASSPGGRNTGELFF	TGTGCCAGCAGCCCCGGGGGGCGGAACACCGGGGAGCTGTTTTTT
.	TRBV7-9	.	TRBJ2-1	CASSRLGSKGFFHNEQFF	TGTGCCAGCAGCCGCCTGGGCTCGAAAGGTTTCTTCCACAATGAGCAGTTCTTC
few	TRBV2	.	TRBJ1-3	CASTPIRGNTIYF	TGTGCCAGCACTCCAATCAGGGGAAACACCATATATTTT
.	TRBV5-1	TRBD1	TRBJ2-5	CASSLPGTGETQYF	TGCGCCAGCAGCTTGCCCGGGACAGGAGAGACCCAGTACTTC
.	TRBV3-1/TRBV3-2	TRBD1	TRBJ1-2	CASSRTGRSYGYTF	TGTGCCAGCAGTCGGACAGGGAGGAGCTATGGCTACACCTTC
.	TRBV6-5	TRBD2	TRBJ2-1	CASSYERGGRDEQFF	TGTGCCAGCAGTTACGAGCGGGGGGGCCGGGATGAGCAGTTCTTC
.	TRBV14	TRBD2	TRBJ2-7	CASSLLAGGREYEQYF	TGTGCCAGCAGCCTACTAGCGGGAGGTCGCGAGTACGAGCAGTACTTC
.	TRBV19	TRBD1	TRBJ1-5	CASSTPGQDSQPQHF	TGTGCCAGTAGTACTCCGGGACAGGACTCTCAGCCCCAGCATTTT
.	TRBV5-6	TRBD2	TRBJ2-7	CASSFRTSGGAYEQYF	TGTGCCAGCAGCTTCCGGACTAGCGGGGGGGCCTACGAGCAGTACTTC
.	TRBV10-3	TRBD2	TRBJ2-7	CAIQRREGPYEQYF	TGTGCCATCCAAAGGCGGGAGGGCCCCTACGAGCAGTACTTC
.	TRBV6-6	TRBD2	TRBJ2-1	CASSYRREESEQFF	TGTGCCAGCAGTTATAGGCGGGAGGAAAGCGAGCAGTTCTTC
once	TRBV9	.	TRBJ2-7	CASSPQVMDEQYF	TGTGCCAGCAGCCCTCAGGTTATGGACGAGCAGTACTTC
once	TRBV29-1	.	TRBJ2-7	CSVGQAYEQYF	TGCAGCGTGGGACAAGCCTACGAGCAGTACTTC
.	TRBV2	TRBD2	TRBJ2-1	CASSPGLAALVNEQFF	TGTGCCAGCAGCCCCGGACTAGCGGCCCTAGTCAATGAGCAGTTCTTC
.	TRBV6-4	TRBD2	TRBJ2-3	CASSPSGGASTDTQYF	TGTGCCAGCAGCCCCTCCGGGGGGGCCTCCACAGATACGCAGTATTTT